This paragraph covers one T cell receptor beta chain sequence. V was clipped by 4 bases and J by 8 bases, with 12 bases between them. There are 12 residues in the CDR3. Germline V gene lookup returns CDR1 DFQATT and CDR2 SNEGSKA (reference sequence). The sample originates from a study of T-cell memory formation after mild COVID-19. TCRdb reprocessed the 5' RACE reads via MiXCR and lists one record per CDR3 protein. The sample includes some 320,000 distinct CDR3 sequences, roughly an eighth of them seen just once. The clonotype comes from a man aged 18 to 35 who had mild COVID-19 (a few samples of this study predate the infection). Cell type and time point are not known. V usage is TRBV20-1 and J usage is TRBJ2-4; no firm D call. Input material: PBMCs or a T cell subset sorted from them (not recorded which). The CDR3 region is CSATREVDIQYF. The CDR3 coding sequence is TGCAGTGCTACCCGAGAAGTGGACATTCAGTACTTC.